These T cell receptor beta chains were read from a single sample in a study of technical replicates of blood from a few donors. The table came from immunoSEQ multiplex PCR; TCRdb's copy has only in-frame clones and leaves some out. The sample shows approximately 50,000 clones, around 83% of them seen only once. The sample was PBMCs. The source is a human donor in good health. Some clones in this sample may be carry-over from other donors' samples. Both conserved end residues are part of each CDR3. A D gene is named only where the DNA matches it firmly. Rows may omit the clone size; those that give it use once, few, many or a size class.

v_call: TRBV14
j_call: TRBJ1-2
clone_size: .
d_call: .
cdr3_aa: CASSQDLRGGDYTF
cdr3_nt: TGTGCCAGCAGCCAAGATCTAAGAGGGGGGGACTACACCTTC

v_call: TRBV5-6
j_call: TRBJ1-2
clone_size: .
d_call: .
cdr3_aa: CASSLRGLSYGYTF
cdr3_nt: TGTGCCAGCAGCCTTAGGGGTTTGTCCTATGGCTACACCTTC

v_call: TRBV9
j_call: TRBJ2-5
clone_size: .
d_call: .
cdr3_aa: CASSANTVQETQYF
cdr3_nt: TGTGCCAGCAGCGCCAACACCGTTCAAGAGACCCAGTACTTC

v_call: TRBV14
j_call: TRBJ1-2
clone_size: .
d_call: .
cdr3_aa: CASSPTIGAGYTF
cdr3_nt: TGTGCCAGCAGCCCTACGATCGGAGCTGGCTACACCTTC

v_call: TRBV30
j_call: TRBJ1-1
clone_size: .
d_call: .
cdr3_aa: CAWSVTGATEAFF
cdr3_nt: TGTGCCTGGAGTGTCACGGGAGCCACTGAAGCTTTCTTT

v_call: TRBV4-3
j_call: TRBJ1-3
clone_size: .
d_call: .
cdr3_aa: CASSQDRGFSGNTIYF
cdr3_nt: TGCGCCAGCAGCCAAGATCGAGGCTTCTCTGGAAACACCATATATTTT

v_call: TRBV2
j_call: TRBJ1-1
clone_size: .
d_call: TRBD1
cdr3_aa: CASRGLLNRGLEAFF
cdr3_nt: TGTGCCAGCAGAGGACTATTAAACAGGGGCCTTGAAGCTTTCTTT

v_call: TRBV4-1
j_call: TRBJ2-7
clone_size: .
d_call: .
cdr3_aa: CASSQASTYEQYF
cdr3_nt: TGCGCCAGCAGCCAAGCATCCACCTACGAGCAGTACTTC

v_call: TRBV5-5
j_call: TRBJ1-1
clone_size: .
d_call: .
cdr3_aa: CASSSTVLNTEAFF
cdr3_nt: TGTGCCAGCAGCTCGACAGTCTTGAACACTGAAGCTTTCTTT

v_call: TRBV28
j_call: TRBJ2-1
clone_size: .
d_call: TRBD2
cdr3_aa: CASRPGLADGNEQFF
cdr3_nt: TGTGCCAGCCGCCCTGGACTAGCCGATGGGAATGAGCAGTTCTTC

v_call: TRBV29-1
j_call: TRBJ2-1
clone_size: once
d_call: .
cdr3_aa: CSADNKGADEQFF
cdr3_nt: TGCAGCGCCGACAATAAGGGAGCCGATGAGCAGTTCTTC

v_call: TRBV11-1
j_call: TRBJ2-3
clone_size: .
d_call: .
cdr3_aa: CASSLLEGPRTDTQYF
cdr3_nt: TGTGCCAGCAGCTTATTGGAGGGGCCACGCACAGATACGCAGTATTTT

v_call: TRBV2
j_call: TRBJ1-2
clone_size: .
d_call: TRBD1
cdr3_aa: CASRMDRDYGYTF
cdr3_nt: TGTGCCAGCAGGATGGACAGGGACTATGGCTACACCTTC

v_call: TRBV7-8
j_call: TRBJ2-7
clone_size: .
d_call: TRBD2
cdr3_aa: CASSEGLAGALYEQYF
cdr3_nt: TGTGCCAGCAGCGAGGGACTAGCGGGAGCCCTCTACGAGCAGTACTTC

v_call: TRBV7-2
j_call: TRBJ1-5
clone_size: .
d_call: TRBD1
cdr3_aa: CASSFNRGSGHQPQHF
cdr3_nt: TGTGCCAGCAGCTTCAACAGGGGGTCCGGGCATCAGCCCCAGCATTTT

v_call: TRBV10-3
j_call: TRBJ1-6
clone_size: .
d_call: TRBD1
cdr3_aa: CAISSSDRNYSPLHF
cdr3_nt: TGTGCCATCAGTTCGTCGGACAGGAACTATTCACCCCTCCACTTT

v_call: TRBV7-8
j_call: TRBJ2-3
clone_size: .
d_call: TRBD1
cdr3_aa: CASSPRTGNTDTQYF
cdr3_nt: TGTGCCAGCAGCCCCCGGACAGGGAACACAGATACGCAGTATTTT

v_call: TRBV6-5
j_call: TRBJ2-7
clone_size: .
d_call: TRBD1
cdr3_aa: CASSRQGYHEQYF
cdr3_nt: TGTGCCAGCAGTCGACAGGGGTACCACGAGCAGTACTTC

v_call: TRBV7-3
j_call: TRBJ2-2
clone_size: .
d_call: .
cdr3_aa: CASSPGQNTGELFF
cdr3_nt: TGTGCCAGCAGCCCTGGACAGAACACCGGGGAGCTGTTTTTT

v_call: TRBV11-2
j_call: TRBJ2-7
clone_size: .
d_call: TRBD2
cdr3_aa: CASSPPRAGVDEQYF
cdr3_nt: TGTGCCAGCAGCCCTCCTCGAGCGGGAGTCGACGAGCAGTACTTC

v_call: TRBV29-1
j_call: TRBJ1-1
clone_size: .
d_call: .
cdr3_aa: CSVEDGRDFEAFF
cdr3_nt: TGCAGCGTTGAAGACGGACGGGACTTTGAAGCTTTCTTT

v_call: TRBV11-3
j_call: TRBJ2-1
clone_size: .
d_call: .
cdr3_aa: CASSRGGGEVNEQFF
cdr3_nt: TGTGCCAGCAGCCGGGGCGGGGGCGAAGTTAATGAGCAGTTCTTC

v_call: TRBV7-2
j_call: TRBJ1-1
clone_size: .
d_call: TRBD1
cdr3_aa: CASSLGTGGTTEAFF
cdr3_nt: TGTGCCAGCAGCTTAGGGACAGGGGGGACCACTGAAGCTTTCTTT

v_call: TRBV11-2
j_call: TRBJ2-5
clone_size: few
d_call: .
cdr3_aa: CASSLVGGSGTQYF
cdr3_nt: TGTGCCAGCAGCTTAGTTGGCGGTTCGGGGACCCAGTACTTC

v_call: TRBV18
j_call: TRBJ2-7
clone_size: .
d_call: .
cdr3_aa: CASSPPVRDSYEQYF
cdr3_nt: TGTGCCAGCTCACCACCGGTCAGGGACTCCTACGAGCAGTACTTC

v_call: TRBV21-1
j_call: TRBJ2-1
clone_size: .
d_call: .
cdr3_aa: CASRTWAGQGYNEQFF
cdr3_nt: TGTGCCAGCAGGACGTGGGCGGGACAGGGCTACAATGAGCAGTTCTTC

v_call: TRBV18
j_call: TRBJ2-3
clone_size: .
d_call: .
cdr3_aa: CASSPSRRGSTDTQYF
cdr3_nt: TGTGCCAGCTCACCATCCCGACGGGGGAGCACAGATACGCAGTATTTT

v_call: TRBV5-1
j_call: TRBJ2-7
clone_size: .
d_call: .
cdr3_aa: CASSLRGRAYEQYF
cdr3_nt: TGCGCCAGCAGCTTGCGAGGCCGGGCCTACGAGCAGTACTTC

v_call: TRBV5-4
j_call: TRBJ2-7
clone_size: once
d_call: TRBD1
cdr3_aa: CASSTGTAEQYF
cdr3_nt: TGTGCCAGCAGCACGGGGACAGCCGAGCAGTACTTC

v_call: TRBV15
j_call: TRBJ2-7
clone_size: .
d_call: TRBD1
cdr3_aa: CATSRRQGREEQYF
cdr3_nt: TGTGCCACCAGCCGCAGACAGGGGCGAGAGGAGCAGTACTTC

v_call: TRBV6-1
j_call: TRBJ1-1
clone_size: .
d_call: .
cdr3_aa: CASSEALGRGTEAFF
cdr3_nt: TGTGCCAGCAGTGAAGCGCTCGGGAGAGGGACTGAAGCTTTCTTT

v_call: TRBV9
j_call: TRBJ1-1
clone_size: .
d_call: .
cdr3_aa: CASSVVGGEPGTEAFF
cdr3_nt: TGTGCCAGCAGCGTAGTGGGGGGAGAGCCGGGCACTGAAGCTTTCTTT

v_call: TRBV5-4
j_call: TRBJ1-4
clone_size: .
d_call: .
cdr3_aa: CASSLGADTHSGEKLFF
cdr3_nt: TGTGCCAGCAGCTTGGGGGCCGATACTCACAGTGGGGAAAAACTGTTTTTT

v_call: TRBV7-6
j_call: TRBJ2-1
clone_size: .
d_call: TRBD2
cdr3_aa: CASSLAGGLAGTNEQFF
cdr3_nt: TGTGCCAGCAGCTTAGCGGGAGGACTAGCGGGGACCAATGAGCAGTTCTTC

v_call: TRBV11-1
j_call: TRBJ2-5
clone_size: .
d_call: TRBD2
cdr3_aa: CASSQGLQETQYF
cdr3_nt: TGTGCCAGCAGCCAGGGACTACAAGAGACCCAGTACTTC

v_call: TRBV19
j_call: TRBJ2-7
clone_size: .
d_call: TRBD1
cdr3_aa: CASSIGGTGYEQYF
cdr3_nt: TGTGCCAGTAGTATAGGCGGGACAGGCTACGAGCAGTACTTC

v_call: TRBV7-2
j_call: TRBJ2-5
clone_size: few
d_call: TRBD2
cdr3_aa: CASSLTTAGGQETQYF
cdr3_nt: TGTGCCAGCAGCTTAACAACAGCGGGGGGGCAAGAGACCCAGTACTTC

v_call: TRBV28
j_call: TRBJ1-1
clone_size: .
d_call: .
cdr3_aa: CASSRHMNTEAFF
cdr3_nt: TGTGCCAGCAGTCGACATATGAACACTGAAGCTTTCTTT

v_call: TRBV7-9
j_call: TRBJ1-6
clone_size: .
d_call: .
cdr3_aa: CASRGGGGSYNSPLHF
cdr3_nt: TGTGCCAGCAGGGGCGGGGGAGGCTCCTATAATTCACCCCTCCACTTT

v_call: TRBV18
j_call: TRBJ2-7
clone_size: .
d_call: .
cdr3_aa: CASSPPTGTYEQYF
cdr3_nt: TGTGCCAGCTCACCACCGACCGGGACCTACGAGCAGTACTTC

v_call: TRBV19
j_call: TRBJ1-1
clone_size: .
d_call: .
cdr3_aa: CASTAGRAGNKNTEAFF
cdr3_nt: TGTGCCAGTACCGCGGGCCGGGCAGGAAATAAGAACACTGAAGCTTTCTTT

v_call: TRBV2
j_call: TRBJ2-1
clone_size: .
d_call: TRBD1
cdr3_aa: CASSAPGTDFIATANEQFF
cdr3_nt: TGTGCCAGCAGTGCCCCCGGGACAGATTTTATTGCGACTGCTAACGAGCAGTTCTTC

v_call: TRBV7-9
j_call: TRBJ2-7
clone_size: .
d_call: .
cdr3_aa: CASSLGQPPYEQYF
cdr3_nt: TGTGCCAGCAGTCTTGGACAGCCTCCCTACGAGCAGTACTTC

v_call: TRBV5-5
j_call: TRBJ2-2
clone_size: .
d_call: .
cdr3_aa: CASRPVEGRLGTGELFF
cdr3_nt: TGTGCCAGCAGACCGGTCGAGGGCCGGCTGGGCACCGGGGAGCTGTTTTTT

v_call: TRBV29-1
j_call: TRBJ1-5
clone_size: .
d_call: TRBD1
cdr3_aa: CSVTGTGPNQPQHF
cdr3_nt: TGCAGCGTGACTGGGACAGGCCCCAATCAGCCCCAGCATTTT

v_call: TRBV5-6
j_call: TRBJ1-1
clone_size: .
d_call: .
cdr3_aa: CASTEDRNTEAFF
cdr3_nt: TGTGCCAGCACCGAGGACAGGAACACTGAAGCTTTCTTT

v_call: TRBV27
j_call: TRBJ1-1
clone_size: .
d_call: TRBD1
cdr3_aa: CASSFLTGGLGTEAFF
cdr3_nt: TGTGCCAGCAGTTTCCTAACAGGGGGCTTAGGCACTGAAGCTTTCTTT

v_call: TRBV4-3
j_call: TRBJ2-7
clone_size: .
d_call: .
cdr3_aa: CASSQDREVYEQYF
cdr3_nt: TGCGCCAGCAGCCAAGATCGCGAAGTCTACGAGCAGTACTTC

v_call: TRBV11-2
j_call: TRBJ2-7
clone_size: .
d_call: TRBD2
cdr3_aa: CASSTRLAGEQYF
cdr3_nt: TGTGCCAGCAGCACCCGACTAGCGGGCGAGCAGTACTTC

v_call: TRBV4-3
j_call: TRBJ1-1
clone_size: few
d_call: .
cdr3_aa: CASRNRRDTEAFF
cdr3_nt: TGCGCCAGCAGAAACCGACGGGACACTGAAGCTTTCTTT

v_call: TRBV15
j_call: TRBJ2-7
clone_size: .
d_call: .
cdr3_aa: CATSRSRDTPHEQYF
cdr3_nt: TGTGCCACCAGCAGAAGCCGGGACACCCCTCATGAGCAGTACTTC

v_call: TRBV7-2
j_call: TRBJ1-2
clone_size: .
d_call: .
cdr3_aa: CASSLIGTGGGYGYTF
cdr3_nt: TGTGCCAGCAGCTTAATTGGCACAGGCGGTGGCTATGGCTACACCTTC